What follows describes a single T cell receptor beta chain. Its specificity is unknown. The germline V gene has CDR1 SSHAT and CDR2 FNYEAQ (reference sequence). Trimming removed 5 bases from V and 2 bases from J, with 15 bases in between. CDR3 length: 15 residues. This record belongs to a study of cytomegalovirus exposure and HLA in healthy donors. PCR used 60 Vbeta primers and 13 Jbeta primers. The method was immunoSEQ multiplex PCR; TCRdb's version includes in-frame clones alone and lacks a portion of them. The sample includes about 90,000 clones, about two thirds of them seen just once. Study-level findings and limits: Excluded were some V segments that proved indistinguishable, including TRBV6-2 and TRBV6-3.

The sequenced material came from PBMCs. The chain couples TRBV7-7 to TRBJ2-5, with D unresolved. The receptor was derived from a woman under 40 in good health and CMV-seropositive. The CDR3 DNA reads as TGTGCCAGCAGCCTAGGCCTGACATATCAAGAGACCCAGTACTTC. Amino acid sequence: CASSLGLTYQETQYF.